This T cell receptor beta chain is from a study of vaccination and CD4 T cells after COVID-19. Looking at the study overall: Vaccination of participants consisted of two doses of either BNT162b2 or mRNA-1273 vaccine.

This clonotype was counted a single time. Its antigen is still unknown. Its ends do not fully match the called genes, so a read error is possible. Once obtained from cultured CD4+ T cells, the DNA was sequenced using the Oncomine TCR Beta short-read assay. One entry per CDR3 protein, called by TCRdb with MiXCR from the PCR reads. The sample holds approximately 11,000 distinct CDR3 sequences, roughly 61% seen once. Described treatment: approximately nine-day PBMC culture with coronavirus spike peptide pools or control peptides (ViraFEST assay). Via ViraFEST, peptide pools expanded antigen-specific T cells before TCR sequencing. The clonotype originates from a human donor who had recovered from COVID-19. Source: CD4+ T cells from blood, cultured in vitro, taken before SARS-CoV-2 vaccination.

The CDR3: CASSFLGQGGEAQYF. The CDR3 region has the DNA TGTGCCAGCAGTTTTTTGGGACAGGGGGGAGAGGCCCAGTACTTC. The chain carries TRBV27 and TRBJ2-5; 11 positions agree with TRBD1. Germline V gene data show CDR1 as MNHEY and CDR2 as SMNVEV (reference sequence). The CDR3 totals 15 residues.